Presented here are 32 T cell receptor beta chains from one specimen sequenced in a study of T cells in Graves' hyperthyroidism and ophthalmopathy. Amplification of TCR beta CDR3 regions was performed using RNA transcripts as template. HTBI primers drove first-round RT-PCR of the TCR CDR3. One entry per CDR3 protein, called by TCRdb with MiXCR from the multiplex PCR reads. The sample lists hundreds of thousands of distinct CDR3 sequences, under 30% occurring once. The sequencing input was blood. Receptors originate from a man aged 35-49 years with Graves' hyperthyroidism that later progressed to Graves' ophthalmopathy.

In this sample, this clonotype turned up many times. CDR3 DNA sequence: TGTGCCAGCAGTTTGTTAGTTAACAGGCAGTACTTC. Translated: CASSLLVNRQYF. The chain joins TRBV27 to TRBJ2-7; unclear D gene. The CDR3 sequence is 12 residues long. Trimming took off 3 bases at V and 9 bases at J, with 12 bases between the two ends. CDR1 MNHEY and CDR2 SMNVEV come from the germline V gene (reference sequence).

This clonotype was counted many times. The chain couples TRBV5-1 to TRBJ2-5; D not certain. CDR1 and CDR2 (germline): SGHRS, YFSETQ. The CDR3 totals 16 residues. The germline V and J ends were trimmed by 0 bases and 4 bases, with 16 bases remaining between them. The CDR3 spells CASSLARPPLGETQYF. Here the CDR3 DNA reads TGCGCCAGCAGCTTGGCCCGACCTCCCCTAGGAGAGACCCAGTACTTC. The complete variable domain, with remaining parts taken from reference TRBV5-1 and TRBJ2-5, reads KAGVTQTPRYLIKTRGQQVTLSCSPISGHRSVSWYQQTPGQGLQFLFEYFSETQRNKGNFPGRFSGRQFSNSRSEMNVSTLELGDSALYLCASSLARPPLGETQYFGPGTRLLVL.

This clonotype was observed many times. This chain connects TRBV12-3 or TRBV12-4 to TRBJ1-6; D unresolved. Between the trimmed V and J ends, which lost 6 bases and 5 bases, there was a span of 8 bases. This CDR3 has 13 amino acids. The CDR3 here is CASSPQDNSPLHF. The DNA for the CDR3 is TGTGCCAGCAGCCCTCAGGATAATTCACCCCTCCACTTT.

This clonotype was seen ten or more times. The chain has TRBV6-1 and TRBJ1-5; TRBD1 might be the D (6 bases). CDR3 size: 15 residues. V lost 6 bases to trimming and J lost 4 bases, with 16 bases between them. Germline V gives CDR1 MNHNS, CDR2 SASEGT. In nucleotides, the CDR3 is TGTGCCAGCAGCACGACAGGCCGCTCTAATCAGCCCCAGCATTTT. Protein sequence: CASSTTGRSNQPQHF.

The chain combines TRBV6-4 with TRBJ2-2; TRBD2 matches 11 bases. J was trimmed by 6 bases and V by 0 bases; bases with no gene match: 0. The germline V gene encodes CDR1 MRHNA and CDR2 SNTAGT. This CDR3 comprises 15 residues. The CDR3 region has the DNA TGTGCCAGCAGTGACTCGACTAGCGGGGCCGGGGAGCTGTTTTTT. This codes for CASSDSTSGAGELFF.

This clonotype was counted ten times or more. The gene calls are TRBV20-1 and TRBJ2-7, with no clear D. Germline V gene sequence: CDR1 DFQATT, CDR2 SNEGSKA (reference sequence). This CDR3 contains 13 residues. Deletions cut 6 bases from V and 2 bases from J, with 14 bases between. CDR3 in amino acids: CSARRTATYEQYF. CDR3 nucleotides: TGCAGTGCCCGACGCACAGCCACCTACGAGCAGTACTTC.

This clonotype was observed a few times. The CDR3 bases are TGCAGCGTCAAGCCGGGACAGGGGATTTACGAGCAGTACTTC. Protein product: CSVKPGQGIYEQYF. J is TRBJ2-7 and V is TRBV29-1, with 10 bases aligning to TRBD1. CDR1 is SQVTM and CDR2 is ANQGSEA in the germline V gene. CDR3 length: 14 residues. With 6 bases clipped from V and 4 bases from J, the junction kept 9 bases outside the gene matches.

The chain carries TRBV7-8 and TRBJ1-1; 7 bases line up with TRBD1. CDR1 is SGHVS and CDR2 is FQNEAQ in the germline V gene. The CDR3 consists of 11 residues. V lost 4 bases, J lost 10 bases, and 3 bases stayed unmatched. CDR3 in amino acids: CASSWGQLAFF. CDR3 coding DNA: TGTGCCAGCAGCTGGGGACAGTTAGCTTTCTTT. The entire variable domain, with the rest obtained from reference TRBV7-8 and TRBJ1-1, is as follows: GAGVSQSPRYKVAKRGQDVALRCDPISGHVSLFWYQQALGQGPEFLTYFQNEAQLDKSGLPSDRFFAERPEGSVSTLKIQRTQQEDSAVYLCASSWGQLAFFGQGTRLTVV.

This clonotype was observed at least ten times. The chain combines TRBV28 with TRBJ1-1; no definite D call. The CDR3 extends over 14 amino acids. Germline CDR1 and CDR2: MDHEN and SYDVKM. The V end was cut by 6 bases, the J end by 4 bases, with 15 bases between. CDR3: CASSPTLVGTEAFF. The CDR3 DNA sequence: TGTGCCAGCAGCCCCACCCTCGTGGGCACTGAAGCTTTCTTT.

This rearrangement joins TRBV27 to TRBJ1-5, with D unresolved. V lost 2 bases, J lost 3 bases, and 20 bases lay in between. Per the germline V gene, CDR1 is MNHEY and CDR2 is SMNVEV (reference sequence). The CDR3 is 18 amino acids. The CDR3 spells CASSLRHPGRLHNQPQHF. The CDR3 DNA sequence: TGTGCCAGCAGTTTACGTCACCCGGGGAGGCTTCACAATCAGCCCCAGCATTTT.

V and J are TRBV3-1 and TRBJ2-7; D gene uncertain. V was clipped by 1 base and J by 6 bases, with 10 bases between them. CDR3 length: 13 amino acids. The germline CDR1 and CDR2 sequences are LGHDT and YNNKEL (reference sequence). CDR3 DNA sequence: TGTGCCAGCAGCCAAGTCGTCCCAGGCGAGCAGTACTTC. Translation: CASSQVVPGEQYF.

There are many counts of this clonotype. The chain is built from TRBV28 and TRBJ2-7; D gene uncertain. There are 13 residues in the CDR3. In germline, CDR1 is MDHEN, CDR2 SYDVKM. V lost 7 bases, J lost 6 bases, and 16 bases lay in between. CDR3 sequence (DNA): TGTGCCAGCATGAGAATCTCCCCGCGCGAGCAGTACTTC. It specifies CASMRISPREQYF.

This CDR3 is CASSQESQASGRSDTQYF. CDR3 coding DNA: TGCGCCAGCAGCCAAGAGTCCCAGGCTAGCGGGAGGTCAGATACGCAGTATTTT. V gene TRBV4-1 combines with J gene TRBJ2-3, with 11 bases matching TRBD2. This CDR3 comprises 18 residues. Germline V gene sequence: CDR1 MGHRA, CDR2 YSYEKL. J lost 4 bases, V lost 0 bases, and 9 bases had no gene match.

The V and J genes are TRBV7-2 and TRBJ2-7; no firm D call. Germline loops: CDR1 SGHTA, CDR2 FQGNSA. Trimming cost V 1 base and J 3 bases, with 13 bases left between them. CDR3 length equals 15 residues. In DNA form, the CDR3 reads TGTGCCAGCAGCTTAGGCCCGGAGTTGTTCTACGAGCAGTACTTC. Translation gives CASSLGPELFYEQYF.

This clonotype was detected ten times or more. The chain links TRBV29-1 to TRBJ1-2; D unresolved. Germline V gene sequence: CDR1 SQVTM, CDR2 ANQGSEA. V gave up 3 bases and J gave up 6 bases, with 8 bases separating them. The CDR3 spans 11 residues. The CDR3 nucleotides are TGCAGCGTTGAGTTCGGGGATGGCTACACCTTC. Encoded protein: CSVEFGDGYTF. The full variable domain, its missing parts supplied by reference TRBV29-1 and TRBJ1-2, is SAVISQKPSRDICQRGTSLTIQCQVDSQVTMMFWYRQQPGQSLTLIATANQGSEATYESGFVIDKFPISRPNLTFSTLTVSNMSPEDSSIYLCSVEFGDGYTFGSGTRLTVV.

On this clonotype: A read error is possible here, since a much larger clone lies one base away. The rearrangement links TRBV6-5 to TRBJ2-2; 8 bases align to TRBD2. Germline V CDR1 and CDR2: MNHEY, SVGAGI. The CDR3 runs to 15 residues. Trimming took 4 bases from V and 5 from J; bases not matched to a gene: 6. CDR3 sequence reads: CASSSVSGATGELFF. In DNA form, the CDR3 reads TGTGCCAGCAGTTCGGTTAGCGGGGCTACCGGGGAGCTGTTTTTT.

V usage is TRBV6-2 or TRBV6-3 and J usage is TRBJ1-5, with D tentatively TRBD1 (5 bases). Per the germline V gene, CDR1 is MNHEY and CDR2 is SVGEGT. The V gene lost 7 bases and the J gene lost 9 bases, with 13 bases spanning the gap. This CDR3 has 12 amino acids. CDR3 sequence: CASTTGGGPQHF. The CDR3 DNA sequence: TGTGCCAGCACCACGGGGGGAGGGCCCCAGCATTTT.

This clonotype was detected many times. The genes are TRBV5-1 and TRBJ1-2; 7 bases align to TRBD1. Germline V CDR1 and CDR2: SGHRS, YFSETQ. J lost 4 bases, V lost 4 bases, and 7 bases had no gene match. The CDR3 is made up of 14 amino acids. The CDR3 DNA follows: TGCGCCAGCAGCCCCCCGACAGGGAGCTATGGCTACACCTTC. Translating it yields CASSPPTGSYGYTF.

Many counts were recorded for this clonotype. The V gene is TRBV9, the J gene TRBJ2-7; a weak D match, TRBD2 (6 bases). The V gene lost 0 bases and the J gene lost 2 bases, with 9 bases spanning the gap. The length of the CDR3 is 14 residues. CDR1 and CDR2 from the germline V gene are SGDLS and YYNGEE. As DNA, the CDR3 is TGTGCCAGCAGCGTAGAAGCGGGCCCCTACGAGCAGTACTTC. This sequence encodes CASSVEAGPYEQYF.

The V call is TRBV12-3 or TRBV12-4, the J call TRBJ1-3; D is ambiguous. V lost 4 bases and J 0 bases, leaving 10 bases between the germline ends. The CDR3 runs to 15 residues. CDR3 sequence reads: CASSSPIGSGNTIYF. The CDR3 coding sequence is TGTGCCAGCAGTTCCCCGATTGGCTCTGGAAACACCATATATTTT.

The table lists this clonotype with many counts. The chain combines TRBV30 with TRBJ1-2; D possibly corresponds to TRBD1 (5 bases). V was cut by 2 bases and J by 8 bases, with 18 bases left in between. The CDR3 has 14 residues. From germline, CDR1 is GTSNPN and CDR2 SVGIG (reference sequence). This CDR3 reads CAWSPQGGSLGYTF. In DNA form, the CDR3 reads TGTGCCTGGAGTCCTCAGGGCGGTTCACTGGGCTACACCTTC.

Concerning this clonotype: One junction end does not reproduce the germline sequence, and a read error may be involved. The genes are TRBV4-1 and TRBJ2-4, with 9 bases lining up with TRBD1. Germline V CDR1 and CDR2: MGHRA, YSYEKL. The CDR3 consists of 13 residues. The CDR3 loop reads CTSSQDRGVIQYF. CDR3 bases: TGCACCAGCAGCCAAGACAGGGGGGTCATTCAGTACTTC.

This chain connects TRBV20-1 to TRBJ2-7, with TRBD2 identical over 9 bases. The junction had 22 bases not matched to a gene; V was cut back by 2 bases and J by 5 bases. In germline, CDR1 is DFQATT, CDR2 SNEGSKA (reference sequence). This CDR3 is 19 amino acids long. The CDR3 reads CSARSFKSPRGLAFNEQYF. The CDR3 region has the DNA TGCAGTGCTAGATCCTTCAAGTCGCCCAGAGGACTAGCGTTCAACGAGCAGTACTTC.

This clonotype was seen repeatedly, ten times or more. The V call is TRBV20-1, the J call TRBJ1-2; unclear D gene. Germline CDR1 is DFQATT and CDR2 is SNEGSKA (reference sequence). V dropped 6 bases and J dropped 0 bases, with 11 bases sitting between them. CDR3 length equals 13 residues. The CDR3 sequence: CSAKTGANYGYTF. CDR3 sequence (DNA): TGCAGTGCCAAGACGGGTGCTAACTATGGCTACACCTTC.

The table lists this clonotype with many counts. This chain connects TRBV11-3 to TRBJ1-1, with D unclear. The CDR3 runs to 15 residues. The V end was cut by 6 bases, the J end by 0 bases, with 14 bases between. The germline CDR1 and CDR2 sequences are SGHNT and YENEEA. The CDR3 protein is CASRAGPSLNTEAFF. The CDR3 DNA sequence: TGTGCCAGCAGAGCGGGCCCAAGCTTGAACACTGAAGCTTTCTTT.

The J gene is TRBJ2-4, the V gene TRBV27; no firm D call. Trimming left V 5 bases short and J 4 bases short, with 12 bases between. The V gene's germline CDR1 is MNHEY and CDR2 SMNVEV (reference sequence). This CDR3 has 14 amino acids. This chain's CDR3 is CASSPSSAKNIQYF. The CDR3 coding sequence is TGTGCCAGCAGTCCCAGTTCGGCTAAAAACATTCAGTACTTC.

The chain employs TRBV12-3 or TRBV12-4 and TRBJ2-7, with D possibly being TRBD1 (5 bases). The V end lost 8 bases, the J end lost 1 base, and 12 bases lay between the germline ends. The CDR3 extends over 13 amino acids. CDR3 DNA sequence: TGTGCCAGCGCTCAGGGATTATCCTACGAGCAGTACTTC. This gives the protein CASAQGLSYEQYF.

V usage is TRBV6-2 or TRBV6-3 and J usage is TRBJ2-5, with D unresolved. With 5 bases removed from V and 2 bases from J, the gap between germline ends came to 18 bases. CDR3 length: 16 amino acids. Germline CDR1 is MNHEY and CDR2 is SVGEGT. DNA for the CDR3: TGTGCCAGCAGTAAGCCCCTGGGATTAGGGCAAGAGACCCAGTACTTC. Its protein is CASSKPLGLGQETQYF.

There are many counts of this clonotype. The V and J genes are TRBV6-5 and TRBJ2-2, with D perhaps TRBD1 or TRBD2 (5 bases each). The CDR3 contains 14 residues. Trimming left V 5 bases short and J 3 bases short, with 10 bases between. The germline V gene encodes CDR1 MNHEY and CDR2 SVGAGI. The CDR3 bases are TGTGCCAGCAGTCCGACGGGACACACCGGGGAGCTGTTTTTT. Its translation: CASSPTGHTGELFF.

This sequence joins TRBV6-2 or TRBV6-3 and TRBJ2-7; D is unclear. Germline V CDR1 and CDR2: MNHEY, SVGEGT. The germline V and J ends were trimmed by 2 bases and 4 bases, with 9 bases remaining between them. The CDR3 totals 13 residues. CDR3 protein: CASSYRTTYEQYF. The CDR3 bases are TGTGCCAGCAGTTACAGGACCACTTACGAGCAGTACTTC.

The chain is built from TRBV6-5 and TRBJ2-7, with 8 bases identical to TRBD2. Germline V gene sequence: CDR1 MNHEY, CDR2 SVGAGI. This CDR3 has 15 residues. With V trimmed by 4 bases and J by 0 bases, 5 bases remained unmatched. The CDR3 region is CASSLSAGDSYEQYF. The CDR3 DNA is TGTGCCAGCAGTTTATCAGCGGGGGACTCCTACGAGCAGTACTTC.

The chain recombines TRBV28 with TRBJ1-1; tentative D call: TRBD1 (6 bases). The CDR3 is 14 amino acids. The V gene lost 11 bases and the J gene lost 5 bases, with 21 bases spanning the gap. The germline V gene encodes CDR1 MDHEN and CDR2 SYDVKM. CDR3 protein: CASIVGGATTEAFF. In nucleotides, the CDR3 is TGTGCCTCCATCGTCGGGGGCGCGACGACTGAAGCTTTCTTT.